This T cell receptor beta chain was identified during a study of T cells in Graves' hyperthyroidism and ophthalmopathy (dated 2019 in TCRdb). Context from the whole study: A discovery cohort of about a hundred patients, roughly 43 with Graves' ophthalmopathy and approximately 60 with stable Graves' hyperthyroidism, was used to find distinguishing TCR V-J signatures. An independent validation cohort of about 20 hyperthyroidism patients and 17 patients who later progressed to ophthalmopathy tested prospective prediction of ophthalmopathy. Thyroid tissue and blood T-cell repertoires from about six Graves' hyperthyroidism patients were also compared in the study. The paper reports TCR Vbeta CDR3 sequencing of some 140 peripheral blood samples: under 45 ophthalmopathy, 75 to 80 hyperthyroidism and approximately 17 progressor patients. The approximately 100 discovery patients were divided at random into training and test sets in a 7:3 ratio. After sampling, hyperthyroidism patients received methimazole starting at 30 mg daily, and ophthalmopathy patients received high-dose intravenous methylprednisolone.

Amplification of TCR beta CDR3 regions was carried out from RNA transcripts. A first-round RT-PCR of the TCR CDR3 used the HTBI primer set with the Qiagen OneStep RT-PCR kit. Libraries were constructed in a second round of multiplex PCR, after which size selection and purification were carried out. The libraries were sequenced on an Illumina HiSeq2000 using paired-end 100 bp reads. As for how the authors treated the data: Raw data were processed with SOAPnuke, discarding reads with adapters, uncalled bases, mean Phred below 15, or no exact constant-primer or identifier match. COPE v1.2.5 was used to merge high-quality paired reads, and clonotypes were defined as unique nucleotide sequences. MiTCR v1.1 was used to align clonotypes to the IMGT TRBV, TRBD and TRBJ reference segments. The analysis included only V-J combinations with a frequency above 0.0001, which together covered around 99% of the repertoires. A TCS score was defined as the ratio between F50 (clonal expansion) and ExV (chaos), using BLOSUM62-based TCRdist between CDR3 peptides within each V-J. Welch's t-statistics and random forest reduced approximately 520 V-J features to roughly 13, which were used in a naive Bayes classifier (R e1071). The Morisita-Horn index was used to measure how similar the thyroid and blood repertoires were. TCRdb redid the processing of the public reads, applying fastp at Q25 and MiXCR, and retained in-frame beta chains. Here each entry gathers all rows of one CDR3 protein and keeps the most common genes and DNA. The V and J calls and clone size come from TCRdb's table, not from the authors' own analysis. The sample table contains a few hundred thousand distinct CDR3 sequences; only one count was recorded for 35% to 55% of them. Around 8% of the sample is taken by the ten largest.

The research as a whole found: Most expanded thyroid clonotypes (frequency above 0.001) were also found in blood, which suggests that blood repertoires may mirror thyroid immune responses. Sample size was not statistically predetermined, and blinding of investigators to group allocation was not performed. In cross-validation, a model built on a 13 V-J signature told ophthalmopathy apart from stable hyperthyroidism with 85% to 90% sensitivity and 81% to 82% specificity, and in testing the same model reached 80%/75%. In validation, the model predicted progression to ophthalmopathy with approximately 69% sensitivity and around 72% specificity, a median of roughly seven months before onset.

This clonotype was observed at least ten times. Its specific antigen is unknown. No per-base quality is available; no much larger clone lies one base away. Stable Graves' hyperthyroidism was defined as no progression to ophthalmopathy during 18 months of follow-up. Hyperthyroidism patients were newly diagnosed, had a disease duration of under 2 months, and were aged 18 to 65 years. Any patient with an uncontrolled infection, another autoimmune disease, pregnancy or lactation was excluded. Diagnoses relied on clinical symptoms, serum thyroxine and TRAb, thyroid ultrasound and orbital computed tomography. Trizol reagent was used to extract total RNA, and RNA quality was then checked on an Agilent 2100 Bioanalyzer. The germline V gene sets CDR1 to SGHNT and CDR2 to YENEEA. Spanning cysteine to phenylalanine, the CDR3 consists of 17 amino acids. This entry keeps only the CDR3 DNA: 51 bases, framed from base 1. Germline trimming amounts to 5 bases on V and 6 bases on J, with 18 as the count of junction bases outside the gene matches.

The rearrangement joined TRBV11-3 to TRBJ1-2, with 7 central nucleotides matching TRBD1. Sequenced: peripheral blood or thyroid tissue (not recorded which). This TCR was recovered from a young woman with Graves' hyperthyroidism. The base sequence is TGTGCCAGCAGCCGTGCGGGGCCACAGGGGCAAAGGGATGGCTACACCTTC. Its amino acids are CASSRAGPQGQRDGYTF.